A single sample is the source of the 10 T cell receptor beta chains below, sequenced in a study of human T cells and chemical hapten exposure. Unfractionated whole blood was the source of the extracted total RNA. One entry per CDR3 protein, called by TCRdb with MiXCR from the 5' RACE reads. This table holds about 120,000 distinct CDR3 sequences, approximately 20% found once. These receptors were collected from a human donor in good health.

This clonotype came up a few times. CDR3 in DNA: TGTGCCAGCCCCGAATCCCCGACAGGACAGTGTTACACCTTC. Translated, it gives CASPESPTGQCYTF. V and J are TRBV27 and TRBJ1-2; the D gene is possibly TRBD1 (6 bases). The CDR3 is 14 amino acids. The germline CDR1 and CDR2 sequences are MNHEY and SMNVEV (reference sequence). V lost 8 bases, J lost 11 bases, and 24 bases lay in between.

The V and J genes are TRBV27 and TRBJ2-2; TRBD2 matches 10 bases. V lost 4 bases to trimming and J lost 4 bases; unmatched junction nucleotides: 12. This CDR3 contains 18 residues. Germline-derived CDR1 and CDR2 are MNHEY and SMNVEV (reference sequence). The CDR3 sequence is CASSYTSGKGVGTGELFF. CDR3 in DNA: TGTGCCAGCAGTTACACTAGCGGGAAGGGGGTAGGCACCGGGGAGCTGTTTTTT.

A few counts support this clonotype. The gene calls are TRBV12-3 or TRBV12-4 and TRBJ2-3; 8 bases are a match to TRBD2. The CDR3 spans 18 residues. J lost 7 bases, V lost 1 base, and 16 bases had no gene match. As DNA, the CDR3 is TGTGCCAGCAGTTTAGGACTAGCGAGAGCGGGAGAGGTGTATACGCAGTATTTT. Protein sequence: CASSLGLARAGEVYTQYF.

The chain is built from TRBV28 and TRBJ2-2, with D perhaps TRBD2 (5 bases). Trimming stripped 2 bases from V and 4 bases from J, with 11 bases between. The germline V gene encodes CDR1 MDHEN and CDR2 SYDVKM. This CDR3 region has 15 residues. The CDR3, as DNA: TGTGCCAGCAGTTTAGATAGCCGGGGCACCGGGGAGCTGTTTTTT. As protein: CASSLDSRGTGELFF.

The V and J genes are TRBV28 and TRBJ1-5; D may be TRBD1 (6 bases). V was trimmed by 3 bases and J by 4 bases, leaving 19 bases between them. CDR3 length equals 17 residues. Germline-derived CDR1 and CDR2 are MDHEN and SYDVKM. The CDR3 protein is CASSLGAARRANQPQHF. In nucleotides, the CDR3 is TGTGCCAGCAGTTTGGGGGCCGCAAGGAGAGCTAATCAGCCCCAGCATTTT.

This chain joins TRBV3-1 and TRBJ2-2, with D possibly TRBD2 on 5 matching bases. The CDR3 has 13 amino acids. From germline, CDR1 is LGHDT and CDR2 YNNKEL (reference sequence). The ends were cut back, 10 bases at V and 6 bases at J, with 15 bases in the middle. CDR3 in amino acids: CATLSGYPGELFF. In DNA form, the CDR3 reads TGTGCCACCCTCAGCGGATATCCCGGGGAGCTGTTTTTT.

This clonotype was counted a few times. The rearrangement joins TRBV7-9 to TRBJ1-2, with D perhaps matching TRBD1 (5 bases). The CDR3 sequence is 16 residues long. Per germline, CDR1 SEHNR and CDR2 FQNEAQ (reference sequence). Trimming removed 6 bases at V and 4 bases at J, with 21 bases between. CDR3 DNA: TGTGCCAGCAGGGCTGCGGCGACGTTGGGGGGCTATGGCTACACCTTC. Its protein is CASRAAATLGGYGYTF.

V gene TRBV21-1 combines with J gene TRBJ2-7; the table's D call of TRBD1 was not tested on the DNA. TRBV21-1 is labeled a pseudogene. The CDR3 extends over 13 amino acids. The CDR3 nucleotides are TGTGCCAGCAGCAGAGGGACCGGGGAAAAGCAGTACTTC. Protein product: CASSRGTGEKQYF.

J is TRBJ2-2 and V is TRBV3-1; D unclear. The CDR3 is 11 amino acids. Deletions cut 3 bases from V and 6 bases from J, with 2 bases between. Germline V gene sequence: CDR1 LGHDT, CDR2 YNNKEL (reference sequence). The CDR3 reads CASSHPGELFF. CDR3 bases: TGTGCCAGCAGCCATCCCGGGGAGCTGTTTTTT.

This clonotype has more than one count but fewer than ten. The CDR3 protein is CASSSLRGGNQPQHF. CDR3 sequence (DNA): TGTGCCAGCAGTTCTCTCAGGGGTGGCAATCAGCCCCAGCATTTT. The chain uses TRBV27 and TRBJ1-5, with D tentatively TRBD1 (6 bases). Germline V lookup: CDR1 MNHEY, CDR2 SMNVEV (reference sequence). The length of the CDR3 is 15 residues. V was clipped by 4 bases and J by 2 bases, with 12 bases between them.